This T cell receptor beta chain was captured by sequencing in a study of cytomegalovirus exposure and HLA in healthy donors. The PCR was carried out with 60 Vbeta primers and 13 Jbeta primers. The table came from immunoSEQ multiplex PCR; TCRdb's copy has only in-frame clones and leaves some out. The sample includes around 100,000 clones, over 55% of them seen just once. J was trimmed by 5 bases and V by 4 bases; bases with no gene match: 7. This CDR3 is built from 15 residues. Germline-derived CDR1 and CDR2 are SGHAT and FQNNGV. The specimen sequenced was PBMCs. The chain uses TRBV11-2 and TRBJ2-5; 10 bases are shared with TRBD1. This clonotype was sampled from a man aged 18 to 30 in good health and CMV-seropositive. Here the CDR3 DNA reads TGTGCCAGCAGCTACGGACAGGGGGTTTGGGAGACCCAGTACTTC. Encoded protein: CASSYGQGVWETQYF.